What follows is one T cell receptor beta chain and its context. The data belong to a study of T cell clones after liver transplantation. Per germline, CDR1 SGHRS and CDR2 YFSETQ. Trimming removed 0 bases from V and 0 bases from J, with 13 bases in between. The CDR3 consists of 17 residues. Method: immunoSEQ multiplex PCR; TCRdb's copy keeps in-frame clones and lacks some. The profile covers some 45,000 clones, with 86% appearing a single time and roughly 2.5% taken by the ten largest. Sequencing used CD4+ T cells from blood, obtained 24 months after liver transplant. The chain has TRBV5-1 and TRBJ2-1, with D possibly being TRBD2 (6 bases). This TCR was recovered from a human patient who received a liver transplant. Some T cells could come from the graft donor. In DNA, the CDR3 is TGCGCCAGCAGCTTGGTATTCCGGGGGAGCTCCTACAATGAGCAGTTCTTC. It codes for CASSLVFRGSSYNEQFF.